These 7 T cell receptor beta chains were sequenced from one sample in a study of T cell responses to AZD1222 COVID-19 vaccine. The repertoire was sequenced with immunoSEQ multiplex PCR; TCRdb's copy has only in-frame clones and lacks some. The data contain roughly 120,000 clones, just under 95% of them singletons. The sequencing used peripheral blood, collected on day 0 of AZD1222 vaccination. The origin of the receptors is an adult in good health.

V usage is TRBV15 and J usage is TRBJ2-1; unclear D gene. Per the germline V gene, CDR1 is LNHNV and CDR2 is YYDKDF (reference sequence). CDR3 length equals 16 residues. Trimming took 0 bases from V and 2 from J, leaving 11 bases between them. The CDR3 coding sequence is TGTGCCACCAGCAGAGACGCTAGTAGGACCTACAATGAGCAGTTCTTC. It specifies CATSRDASRTYNEQFF.

The chain is built from TRBV3-1 (or the pseudogene TRBV3-2) and TRBJ2-7; D gene uncertain. Trimming shortened V by 0 bases and J by 4 bases, and 7 bases separated the two germline ends. CDR3 length equals 13 residues. CDR1 and CDR2 (germline): LGHDT, YNNKEL (reference sequence). Here the CDR3 DNA reads TGTGCCAGCAGCCAAGATAACAGATACGAGCAGTACTTC. It is translated as CASSQDNRYEQYF.

CDR3 in amino acids: CASGRDTLNAEAFF. The CDR3 region has the DNA TGTGCCAGCGGGCGGGACACTCTCAACGCTGAAGCTTTCTTT. The chain couples TRBV27 to TRBJ1-1, with D perhaps matching TRBD1 (6 bases). CDR1 MNHEY and CDR2 SMNVEV come from the germline V gene (reference sequence). This CDR3 is built from 14 residues. The ends were cut back, 8 bases at V and 6 bases at J, with 19 bases in the middle.

This chain connects TRBV27 to TRBJ2-1; no clear D. This CDR3 has 13 residues. The germline V gene encodes CDR1 MNHEY and CDR2 SMNVEV (reference sequence). V was clipped by 5 bases and J by 8 bases, with 13 bases between them. The CDR3 DNA reads TGTGCCAGCAGTGCGGACCCCTGGCATGAGCAGTTCTTC. Amino acid sequence: CASSADPWHEQFF.

The V gene is TRBV20-1, the J gene TRBJ2-7; possibly TRBD2 for D (5 bases). Deletions cut 3 bases from V and 2 bases from J, with 11 bases between. This CDR3 comprises 13 residues. The germline CDR1 and CDR2 sequences are DFQATT and SNEGSKA (reference sequence). This chain's CDR3 is CSASGEYPYEQYF. CDR3 DNA: TGCAGTGCTAGTGGGGAGTACCCCTACGAGCAGTACTTC.

The J gene is TRBJ2-3, the V gene TRBV4-2; 7 bases are shared with TRBD1. This CDR3 region has 17 residues. The V gene's germline CDR1 is LGHNA and CDR2 YNFKEQ. With 1 base clipped from V and 3 bases from J, the junction kept 10 bases outside the gene matches. CDR3 sequence (DNA): TGTGCCAGCAGCCAAGGGTTACAGGGGAATGGGACAGATACGCAGTATTTT. This sequence encodes CASSQGLQGNGTDTQYF.

The chain is built from TRBV2 and TRBJ1-1; D ambiguous. The V and J ends lost 7 bases and 0 bases respectively, with 6 bases between them. The CDR3 is 12 residues long. The germline CDR1 and CDR2 sequences are SNHLY and FYNNEI. As DNA, the CDR3 is TGTGCCAGCATGCGCATGAACACTGAAGCTTTCTTT. Translating it yields CASMRMNTEAFF.